This TCR beta chain was sequenced during a study of pediatric ulcerative colitis. Study outcomes and limitations: No controls had the two rectal clonotypes shared by ulcerative colitis patients. In rectum, acute severe colitis had expanded clones and less diversity.

As regards this clone: What it binds is unknown.

The repertoire was sequenced with immunoSEQ multiplex PCR; TCRdb's copy has only in-frame clones and lacks some. The table has about 64,000 clones, more than 60% seen once. Colonoscopy and blood draw happened at the same time. This CDR3 region has 13 residues. The germline V gene has CDR1 SEHNR and CDR2 FQNEAQ (reference sequence). The V end was cut by 5 bases, the J end by 2 bases, with 8 bases between. This clonotype originated in a boy younger than 18 with moderate ulcerative colitis. The sequenced material came from blood. The chain links TRBV7-9 to TRBJ2-3; D ambiguous. CDR3 sequence reads: CASSPRDTDTQYF. CDR3 coding DNA: TGTGCCAGCAGCCCGAGAGACACAGATACGCAGTATTTT.